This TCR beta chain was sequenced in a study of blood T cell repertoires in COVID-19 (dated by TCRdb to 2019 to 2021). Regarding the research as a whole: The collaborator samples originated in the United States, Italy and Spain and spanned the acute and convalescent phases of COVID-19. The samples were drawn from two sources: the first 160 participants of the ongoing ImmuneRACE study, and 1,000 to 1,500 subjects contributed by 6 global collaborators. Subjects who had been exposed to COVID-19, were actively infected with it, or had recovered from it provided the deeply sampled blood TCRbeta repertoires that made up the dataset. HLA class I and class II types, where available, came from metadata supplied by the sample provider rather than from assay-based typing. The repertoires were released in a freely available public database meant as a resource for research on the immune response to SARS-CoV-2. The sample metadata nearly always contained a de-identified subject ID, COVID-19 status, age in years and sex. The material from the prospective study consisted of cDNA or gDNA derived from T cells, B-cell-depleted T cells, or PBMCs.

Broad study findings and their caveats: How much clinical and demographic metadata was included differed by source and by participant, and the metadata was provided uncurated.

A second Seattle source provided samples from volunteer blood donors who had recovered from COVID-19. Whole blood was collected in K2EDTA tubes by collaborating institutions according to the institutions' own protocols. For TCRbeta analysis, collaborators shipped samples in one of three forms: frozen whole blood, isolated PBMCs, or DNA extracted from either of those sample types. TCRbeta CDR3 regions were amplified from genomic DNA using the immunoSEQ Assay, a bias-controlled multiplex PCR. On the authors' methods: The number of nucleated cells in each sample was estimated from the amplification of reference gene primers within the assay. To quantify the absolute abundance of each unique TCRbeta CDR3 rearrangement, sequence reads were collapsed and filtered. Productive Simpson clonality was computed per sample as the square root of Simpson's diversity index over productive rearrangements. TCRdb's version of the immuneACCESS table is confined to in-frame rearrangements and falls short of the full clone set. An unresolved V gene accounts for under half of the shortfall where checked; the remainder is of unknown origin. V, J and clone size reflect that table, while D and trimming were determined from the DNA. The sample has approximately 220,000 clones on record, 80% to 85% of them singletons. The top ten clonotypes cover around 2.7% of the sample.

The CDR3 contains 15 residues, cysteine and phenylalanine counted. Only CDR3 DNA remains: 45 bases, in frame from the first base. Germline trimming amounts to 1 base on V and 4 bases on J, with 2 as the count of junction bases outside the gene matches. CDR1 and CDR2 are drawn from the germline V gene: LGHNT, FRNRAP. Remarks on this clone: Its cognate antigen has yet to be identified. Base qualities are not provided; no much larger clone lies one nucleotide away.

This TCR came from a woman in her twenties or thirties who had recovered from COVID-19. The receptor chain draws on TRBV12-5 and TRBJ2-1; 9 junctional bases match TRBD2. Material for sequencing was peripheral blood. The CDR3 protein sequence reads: CASGLGTSEYNEQFF. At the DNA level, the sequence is TGTGCTAGTGGTTTGGGGACTAGCGAGTACAATGAGCAGTTCTTC.